The source of this TCR beta chain is a study of T cells expressing NK-cell markers. Across the whole study: TCR beta repertoires came from sorted CD3+CD56+NKG2C+, CD3+CD56+NKG2C- and CD3+CD56-NKG2C+ T cells.

Germline-derived CDR1 and CDR2 are PRHDT and FYEKMQ (reference sequence). The CDR3 extends over 15 amino acids. TCRdb processed the 5' RACE reads again and assigns one entry to each CDR3 protein, with no DNA. In total, the table holds almost 450,000 distinct CDR3 sequences. The rearrangement links TRBV13 to TRBJ2-1; TCRdb selects TRBD2, and the lack of DNA leaves this call unchecked. Sequencing used blood T cells: a sorted CD56 or NKG2C T cell subset, CD4+ or CD8+ T cells, or bulk PBMC T cells (not recorded which). The source of this sequence is a woman between 18 and 75 years old in good health. This CDR3 reads CASSLAGAGGHEQFF.